The sequence of this T cell receptor beta chain was determined in a study of cytomegalovirus exposure and HLA in healthy donors. Study-level background: The early release's HLA-typed donors yielded roughly 85 million unique TCRs. Study outcomes and limitations: The study put about 180 TCR beta chains on its list as cytomegalovirus-associated.

To note about this clone: Antigen specificity is unknown.

Germline assignment: CDR1 DFQATT and CDR2 SNEGSKA (reference sequence). V was clipped by 5 bases and J by 5 bases, with 9 bases between them. The CDR3 has 11 amino acids. The PCR used 60 Vbeta and 13 Jbeta primers. Assay used: immunoSEQ multiplex PCR; TCRdb lists only in-frame clones, some missing. Among 140,000 to 150,000 clones, roughly 88% were seen once, and the ten largest hold around 0.54%. The sequence came from a woman in her thirties or forties in good health and CMV-seronegative. This chain joins TRBV20-1 and TRBJ2-5; no clear D. The sample comprised PBMCs. The CDR3 sequence: CSAAPEETQYF. The CDR3 coding sequence is TGCAGTGCTGCCCCGGAGGAGACCCAGTACTTC.